In this sample, the clone carrying this T cell receptor (beta chain) turned up once. What it binds is not known. With 2 bases removed from V and 5 bases from J, the gap between germline ends came to 11 bases. CDR3 length equals 14 residues. Germline CDR1 reads SGHRS; CDR2 reads YFSETQ. The data belong to a study of blood T cells in healthy people across ages. Study-wide points: Age advanced and TCR beta diversity per million T cells fell, roughly linearly.

Samples each had at least 6 micrograms of total RNA extracted. Alongside a J-beta primer mix, a sample-barcoded 5' primer served in a second PCR lasting roughly 6 to 11 cycles. One entry per CDR3 protein, called by TCRdb with MiXCR from the 5' RACE reads. The data show fewer than 800,000 distinct CDR3 sequences, approximately 50% seen once. The chain combines TRBV5-1 with TRBJ2-1; D possibly corresponds to TRBD2 (5 bases). The sequencing sample was made of blood. This clonotype originated in a woman aged 60-75 years in good health. DNA for the CDR3: TGCGCCAGCAGCTTCGGTGAGGGCCACAATGAGCAGTTCTTC. Translating gives CASSFGEGHNEQFF.